A single sample gave rise to the 18 T cell receptor beta chains below, sequenced in a study of blood T cell repertoires in COVID-19. Profiled with immunoSEQ multiplex PCR; TCRdb holds only in-frame clones, not every one. Seen here are fewer than 200,000 clones, 75% to 90% observed once, and the top ten hold nearly 4.5%. The material sequenced was PBMCs or T cells enriched from blood (not recorded which). The receptors shown here come from a woman aged 45 to 65 who had recovered from COVID-19.

The chain has TRBV12-3 or TRBV12-4 and TRBJ2-7, with TRBD2 matching 8 bases. The V gene end was trimmed by 5 bases and the J gene end by 3 bases; junction bases not matched to a gene: 3. This CDR3 contains 13 residues. CDR3 residues: CASSPGGDYEQYV. The CDR3 nucleotides read TGTGCCAGCAGTCCCGGGGGGGACTACGAGCAGTACGTC.

The CDR3 region is CASSLVRGEAFF. DNA of the CDR3: TGTGCCAGCAGCTTGGTTCGGGGTGAAGCTTTCTTT. The rearrangement joins TRBV5-5 to TRBJ1-1; D call uncertain. Germline CDR1 SGHKS, CDR2 YYEKEE (reference sequence). The CDR3 is made up of 12 amino acids. The V and J ends lost 0 bases and 7 bases respectively, with 7 bases between them.

V gene TRBV20-1 combines with J gene TRBJ2-5, with a possible D match to TRBD2 (6 bases). V was cut by 7 bases and J by 4 bases, with 10 bases left in between. The germline V gene encodes CDR1 DFQATT and CDR2 SNEGSKA (reference sequence). CDR3 length: 11 residues. DNA for the CDR3: TGCAGTGGAGACGGGGGAGAGACCCAGTACTTC. Translation gives CSGDGGETQYF.

V is TRBV27 and J is TRBJ2-5; D gene unclear. V was pared by 2 bases and J by 3 bases, with 10 bases between. Germline CDR1 reads MNHEY; CDR2 reads SMNVEV (reference sequence). CDR3 length equals 14 residues. The CDR3 coding sequence is TGTGCCAGCAGTTTAATGGGCAGCAAAGAGACCCAGTACTTC. It translates to CASSLMGSKETQYF.

The genes are TRBV12-3 or TRBV12-4 and TRBJ1-2; unclear D gene. The CDR3 runs 13 residues. The germline V and J ends were trimmed by 3 bases and 6 bases, with 11 bases remaining between them. Here the CDR3 DNA reads TGTGCCAGCAGTTTGCAGGAGGTGCATGGCTACACCTTC. As protein: CASSLQEVHGYTF.

V usage is TRBV6-5 and J usage is TRBJ2-7; perhaps TRBD1 as D (6 bases). Trimming left V 5 bases short and J 5 bases short, with 16 bases between. The CDR3 runs to 14 residues. Per germline, CDR1 MNHEY and CDR2 SVGAGI. For the CDR3, the DNA is TGTGCCAGCAGTCCATCCAGGGGAAGTCACGAGCAGTACGTC. This sequence encodes CASSPSRGSHEQYV.

V is TRBV5-1 and J is TRBJ2-3; the match to TRBD2 covers 8 bases. V dropped 3 bases and J dropped 0; count of bases not matched to a gene: 3. Per germline, CDR1 SGHRS and CDR2 YFSETQ. This CDR3 is built from 15 residues. CDR3 nucleotide sequence: TGCGCCAGCAGCTCCATAGCGGGGAGCACAGATACGCAGTATTTT. This codes for CASSSIAGSTDTQYF.

This clone has a single count. This sequence joins TRBV9 and TRBJ1-1, with 10 positions matching TRBD1. With 3 bases clipped from V and 6 bases from J, the junction kept 11 bases outside the gene matches. CDR1 and CDR2 (germline): SGDLS, YYNGEE. This CDR3 region has 16 residues. The CDR3 reads CASSAGRTGGFSEAFF. CDR3 bases: TGTGCCAGCAGCGCCGGAAGGACAGGGGGATTCTCTGAAGCTTTCTTT. The whole variable domain, remainder taken from reference TRBV9 and TRBJ1-1, is DSGVTQTPKHLITATGQRVTLRCSPRSGDLSVYWYQQSLDQGLQFLIQYYNGEERAKGNILERFSAQQFPDLHSELNLSSLELGDSALYFCASSAGRTGGFSEAFFGQGTRLTVV.

In the case of this clone: This CDR3 is also generated by other DNA sequences in the sample. The V gene is TRBV11-2, the J gene TRBJ2-1; 7 nucleotides agree with TRBD2. The CDR3 spans 16 residues. The germline CDR1 and CDR2 sequences are SGHAT and FQNNGV. Trimming at V came to 2 bases and at J to 0 bases, leaving 4 bases not matched to a gene. The CDR3 region is CASSLSGGSSYNEQFF. The CDR3 nucleotides are TGTGCCAGCAGCTTAAGCGGCGGGAGCTCCTACAATGAGCAGTTCTTC.

The V gene is TRBV9, the J gene TRBJ1-6; 9 bases fit TRBD1. The CDR3 has 17 residues. Germline CDR1 reads SGDLS; CDR2 reads YYNGEE. Trimming cost V 3 bases and J 2 bases; bases outside gene matches: 6. This CDR3 is CASSGGQGGPYNSPLHF. The DNA for the CDR3 is TGTGCCAGCAGCGGGGGACAGGGAGGCCCCTATAATTCACCCCTCCACTTT.

The rearrangement uses TRBV5-1 and TRBJ1-1; D is ambiguous. V dropped 7 bases and J dropped 1 base, with 11 bases sitting between them. This CDR3 is 13 amino acids long. The V gene's germline CDR1 is SGHRS and CDR2 YFSETQ. The CDR3 reads CASRTAENTEAFF. In nucleotides, the CDR3 is TGCGCCAGCCGAACCGCGGAGAACACTGAAGCTTTCTTT.

In the case of this clone: Relative to the germline gene, one junction end is altered; a read error may explain this. This rearrangement joins TRBV10-2 to TRBJ2-1; 9 positions match TRBD2. The CDR3 has 13 amino acids. Germline loops: CDR1 WSHSY, CDR2 SAAADI. The CDR3 sequence: CASSAHPAGGPLF. CDR3 in DNA: TGCGCCAGCTCAGCGCATCCGGCGGGAGGGCCTCTCTTC.

V usage is TRBV5-1 and J usage is TRBJ2-5; TRBD2 matches 7 bases. The CDR3 covers 13 residues. V lost 3 bases to trimming and J lost 1 base; unmatched junction nucleotides: 0. CDR1 and CDR2 from the germline V gene are SGHRS and YFSETQ. The CDR3 region has the DNA TGCGCCAGCAGCTGGGGGGGCCAAGAGACCCAGTACTTC. It is translated as CASSWGGQETQYF.

This sequence joins TRBV30 and TRBJ2-5; possibly TRBD2 for D (6 bases). V was pared by 8 bases and J by 9 bases, with 22 bases between. The V gene's germline CDR1 is GTSNPN and CDR2 SVGIG (reference sequence). The CDR3 has 13 residues. The CDR3 DNA follows: TGTGCCCGGGCGGGGATGGCCGGGATGGCCCAGTACTTC. As protein: CARAGMAGMAQYF.

V gene TRBV6-2 or TRBV6-3 combines with J gene TRBJ2-7; D uncertain. Germline V gene lookup returns CDR1 MNHEY and CDR2 SVGEGT. The ends were cut back, 4 bases at V and 2 bases at J, with 3 bases in the middle. The CDR3 is 11 amino acids. The CDR3 reads CASSSAYEQYV. The CDR3 DNA reads TGTGCCAGCAGTTCCGCCTACGAGCAGTACGTC.

The chain joins TRBV4-1 to TRBJ2-1; 9 bases match TRBD2. The CDR3 length is 17 residues. The germline V gene encodes CDR1 MGHRA and CDR2 YSYEKL. V lost 0 bases to trimming and J lost 7 bases; unmatched junction nucleotides: 10. CDR3 in DNA: TGCGCCAGCAGCCAAGATCGGGCGGGGGGGGCAAAGAATGAGCAGTTCTTC. Translating gives CASSQDRAGGAKNEQFF.

The chain has TRBV4-2 and TRBJ2-2; 8 nucleotides line up with TRBD1. This CDR3 comprises 15 residues. The V segment lost 3 bases and the J segment 3 bases; nucleotides outside the gene matches: 3. Germline CDR1 is LGHNA and CDR2 is YNFKEQ. The CDR3 region is CASSQPGQDTGELFF. The CDR3 DNA follows: TGTGCCAGCAGCCAGCCGGGACAGGACACCGGGGAGCTGTTTTTT.

This clone was detected only once. This rearrangement joins TRBV6-2 or TRBV6-3 to TRBJ1-5, with 9 bases that match TRBD1. This CDR3 comprises 15 residues. The germline V gene has CDR1 MNHEY and CDR2 SVGEGT. Trimming removed 0 bases from V and 4 bases from J; junction bases left unmatched: 1. CDR3 bases: TGTGCCAGCAGTTACTCGACAGGGGGGAATCAGCCCCAGCATTTT. This gives the protein CASSYSTGGNQPQHF.